Below, 12 T cell receptor beta chains from the same sample are listed, as sequenced in a study of cytomegalovirus exposure and HLA in healthy donors. The PCR had 60 Vbeta and 13 Jbeta primers. Profiled with immunoSEQ multiplex PCR; TCRdb holds only in-frame clones, not every one. The sample has about 67,000 clones. The sequencing input was PBMCs. The receptors shown here come from a boy between 10 and 17 years old in good health and CMV-seronegative.

The genes are TRBV9 and TRBJ2-1, with 14 bases fitting TRBD2. V shed 0 bases and J 7 bases; nucleotides not matched to a gene: 6. The germline CDR1 and CDR2 sequences are SGDLS and YYNGEE. CDR3 length: 17 residues. The CDR3 sequence: CASSVGTTSGGANEQFF. CDR3 DNA sequence: TGTGCCAGCAGCGTAGGAACGACTAGCGGGGGGGCGAATGAGCAGTTCTTC.

V is TRBV4-2 and J is TRBJ1-3, with D perhaps matching TRBD1 (6 bases). This CDR3 is 14 amino acids long. V was shortened by 5 bases and J by 8 bases, with 16 bases between the two germline ends. Germline V lookup: CDR1 LGHNA, CDR2 YNFKEQ. The CDR3 DNA reads as TGTGCCAGCAGCGACGGGGGGCAGGGACACACCATATATTTT. Encoded protein: CASSDGGQGHTIYF.

The J gene is TRBJ1-1, the V gene TRBV5-8, with TRBD1 as a possible D gene (5 bases). Germline V gene data show CDR1 as SGHTS and CDR2 as YDEGEE. This CDR3 has 14 amino acids. Trimming took off 4 bases at V and 5 bases at J, with 15 bases between the two ends. In DNA form, the CDR3 reads TGTGCCAGCAGCCTCCGGGGGGGGATGACTGAAGCTTTCTTT. Protein: CASSLRGGMTEAFF.

The rearrangement links TRBV7-6 to TRBJ2-7, with D unclear. There are 16 residues in the CDR3. Germline lookup yields CDR1 SGHVS and CDR2 FNYEAQ. Trimming took off 2 bases at V and 0 bases at J, with 14 bases between the two ends. The CDR3, as DNA: TGTGCCAGCAGCTTATCAGTGGGCGTCCTCTCCTACGAGCAGTACTTC. Protein product: CASSLSVGVLSYEQYF.

This rearrangement joins TRBV15 to TRBJ2-3, with TRBD1 identical over 8 bases. This CDR3 region has 16 residues. Germline CDR1 reads LNHNV; CDR2 reads YYDKDF (reference sequence). V gave up 1 base and J gave up 0 bases; unmatched junction bases: 3. CDR3 nucleotides: TGTGCCACCAGCAGAGGCCGGGACAGGAGCACAGATACGCAGTATTTT. It specifies CATSRGRDRSTDTQYF.

V and J are TRBV7-9 and TRBJ1-2, with D maybe TRBD1 (5 bases). This CDR3 contains 13 residues. Trimming left V 8 bases short and J 7 bases short, with 17 bases between. The germline V gene encodes CDR1 SEHNR and CDR2 FQNEAQ (reference sequence). The CDR3 reads CASERAAGGGYTF. The CDR3 region has the DNA TGTGCCAGCGAAAGGGCAGCCGGGGGTGGCTACACCTTC.

CDR3 coding DNA: TGTGCCAGCAGCTCAACAGGGGGACTTTATGGCTACACCTTC. This encodes CASSSTGGLYGYTF. This rearrangement joins TRBV7-9 to TRBJ1-2; 8 bases are shared with TRBD1. The CDR3 loop spans 14 amino acids. Per germline, CDR1 SEHNR and CDR2 FQNEAQ (reference sequence). V dropped 4 bases and J dropped 5; count of bases not matched to a gene: 6.

The chain recombines TRBV25-1 with TRBJ1-6; D is perhaps TRBD1 (5 bases). Trimming stripped 3 bases from V and 7 bases from J, with 13 bases between. Per germline, CDR1 MGHDK and CDR2 SYGVNS. This CDR3 contains 15 residues. The CDR3, as DNA: TGTGCCAGCAGTGAGGCGAGCAGGGAAAATTCACCCCTCCACTTT. This sequence encodes CASSEASRENSPLHF.

The V call is TRBV5-1, the J call TRBJ2-1; 9 nucleotides line up with TRBD1. The CDR3 contains 17 residues. Germline V gene data show CDR1 as SGHRS and CDR2 as YFSETQ. The V segment lost 4 bases and the J segment 3 bases; nucleotides outside the gene matches: 11. CDR3 residues: CASSLLQQGANYNEQFF. CDR3 DNA: TGCGCCAGCAGCCTACTTCAACAGGGGGCAAACTACAATGAGCAGTTCTTC.

The chain links TRBV11-2 to TRBJ2-1; 10 bases map to TRBD2. CDR1 and CDR2 from the germline V gene are SGHAT and FQNNGV. CDR3 length: 16 amino acids. J gave up 9 bases and V 1 base, and 9 bases lay outside the gene matches. The CDR3 DNA reads TGTGCCAGCAGCTTAGGGCCAGCGGGGGGGCTGGGTGAGCAGTTCTTC. Protein product: CASSLGPAGGLGEQFF.

The V call is TRBV6-1, the J call TRBJ1-3; D gene unclear. The CDR3 runs to 13 residues. Per the germline V gene, CDR1 is MNHNS and CDR2 is SASEGT. V was shortened by 7 bases and J by 0 bases, with 7 bases between the two germline ends. The CDR3: CASIPGSGNTIYF. CDR3 coding DNA: TGTGCCAGCATCCCGGGCTCTGGAAACACCATATATTTT.

This rearrangement joins TRBV27 to TRBJ2-3; a possible D gene is TRBD2 (6 bases). Germline V gene data show CDR1 as MNHEY and CDR2 as SMNVEV (reference sequence). V was shortened by 2 bases and J by 1 base, with 10 bases between the two germline ends. The CDR3 sequence is 15 residues long. CDR3 in amino acids: CASSLRIAGTDTQYF. The CDR3 nucleotides read TGTGCCAGCAGTTTACGGATAGCGGGCACAGATACGCAGTATTTT.